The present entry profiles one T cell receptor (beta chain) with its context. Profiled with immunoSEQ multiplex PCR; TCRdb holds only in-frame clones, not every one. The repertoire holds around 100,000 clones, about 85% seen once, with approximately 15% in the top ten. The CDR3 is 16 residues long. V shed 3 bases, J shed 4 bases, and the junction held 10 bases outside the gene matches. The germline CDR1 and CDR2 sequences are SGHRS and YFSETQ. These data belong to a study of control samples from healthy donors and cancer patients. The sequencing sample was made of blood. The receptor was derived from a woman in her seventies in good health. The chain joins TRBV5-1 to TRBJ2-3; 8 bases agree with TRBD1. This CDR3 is CASSWNTGGTSDTQYF. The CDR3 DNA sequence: TGCGCCAGCAGCTGGAACACAGGGGGAACATCAGATACGCAGTATTTT.